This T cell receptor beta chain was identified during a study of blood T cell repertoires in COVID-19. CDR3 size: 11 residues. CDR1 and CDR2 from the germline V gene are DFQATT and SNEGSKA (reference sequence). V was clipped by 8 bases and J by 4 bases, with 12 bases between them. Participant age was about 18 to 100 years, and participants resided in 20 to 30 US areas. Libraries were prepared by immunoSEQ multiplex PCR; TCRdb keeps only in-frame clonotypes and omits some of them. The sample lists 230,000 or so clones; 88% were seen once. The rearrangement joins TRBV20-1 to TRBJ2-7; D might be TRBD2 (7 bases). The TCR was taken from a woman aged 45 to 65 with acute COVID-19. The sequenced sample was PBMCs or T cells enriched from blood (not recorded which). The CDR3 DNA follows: TGCAGTCACAGGGAGGGGTACGAGCAGTACTTC. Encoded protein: CSHREGYEQYF.